These 6 T cell receptor beta chains were sequenced from one sample in a study of T-cell memory formation after mild COVID-19. TCRdb fed the 5' RACE reads into MiXCR, producing one record per CDR3 protein. The sample gives approximately 200,000 distinct CDR3 sequences, 16% of which show up once; about 1.9% is in the top ten. The material sequenced was PBMCs or a T cell subset sorted from them (not recorded which). The source is an adult woman who had mild COVID-19 (a few samples of this study predate the infection). Cell type and time point are not known.

This clonotype was counted a few times. The chain joins TRBV12-3 or TRBV12-4 to TRBJ2-3; D ambiguous. Deletions cut 6 bases from V and 4 bases from J, with 8 bases between. This CDR3 is built from 12 residues. CDR3 sequence: CASRGWADTQYF. The DNA for the CDR3 is TGTGCCAGCAGAGGGTGGGCAGATACGCAGTATTTT.

This clonotype was seen ten or more times. The chain has TRBV5-1 and TRBJ2-2, with D uncertain. V shed 3 bases and J shed 4 bases, with 10 bases lying between them. The length of the CDR3 is 14 residues. CDR1 SGHRS and CDR2 YFSETQ come from the germline V gene. The CDR3 DNA reads TGCGCCAGCAGCTGGAAGGACGGCACCGGGGAGCTGTTTTTT. This gives the protein CASSWKDGTGELFF.

V gene TRBV5-1 combines with J gene TRBJ2-1; D perhaps matches TRBD1 (7 bases). Trimming shortened V by 4 bases and J by 3 bases, and 14 bases separated the two germline ends. The CDR3 covers 15 residues. Germline values: CDR1 SGHRS, CDR2 YFSETQ. CDR3 DNA sequence: TGCGCCAGCAGCGGCGGGACAGCATACTACAATGAGCAGTTCTTC. The encoded protein is CASSGGTAYYNEQFF.

This clonotype appeared a few times. This chain joins TRBV15 and TRBJ2-1; TRBD2 might be the D (5 bases). Germline CDR1 is LNHNV and CDR2 is YYDKDF (reference sequence). This CDR3 is 16 amino acids long. Trimming took 1 base from V and 6 from J, leaving 16 bases between them. CDR3 protein: CATSRAGRASGNEQFF. Written as DNA, the CDR3 is TGTGCCACCAGCAGAGCGGGAAGGGCTTCGGGCAATGAGCAGTTCTTC.

This clonotype showed up just a few times. This rearrangement joins TRBV6-2 or TRBV6-3 to TRBJ1-2; the match to TRBD1 covers 8 bases. Trimming took 5 bases from V and 3 from J; bases not matched to a gene: 14. Germline CDR1 is MNHEY and CDR2 is SVGEGT. This CDR3 has 17 residues. The CDR3 coding sequence is TGTGCCAGCAGTCACCCGAGGAGGACAGGGAAGGACTATGGCTACACCTTC. This codes for CASSHPRRTGKDYGYTF.

The V and J genes are TRBV2 and TRBJ2-5; 7 bases are a match to TRBD1. The length of the CDR3 is 14 residues. V lost 7 bases, J lost 3 bases, and 8 bases stayed unmatched. Germline V gives CDR1 SNHLY, CDR2 FYNNEI. The CDR3 bases are TGTGCCAGCAACCCACAGGGGTCCAAAGAGACCCAGTACTTC. This encodes CASNPQGSKETQYF.